This TCR beta chain was sequenced during a study of Graves' ophthalmopathy and Graves' hyperthyroidism (dated by TCRdb to 2017 to 2018). About the investigation overall: Peripheral blood was collected at initial diagnosis, before any treatment. To tell Graves' ophthalmopathy apart from Graves' hyperthyroidism, and to predict which patients would progress to ophthalmopathy, the study relied on TCR beta repertoire signatures. In roughly 6 hyperthyroidism patients, T-cell repertoires of thyroid tissue and blood were compared. Following sample collection, hyperthyroidism patients were given methimazole at a starting dose of 30 mg daily, and ophthalmopathy patients were given high-dose intravenous methylprednisolone. An independent validation cohort comprised around 19 hyperthyroidism patients and about 16 patients who later progressed from hyperthyroidism to ophthalmopathy. The approximately 90 discovery patients were divided at random into training and test sets in a 7:3 ratio. To explore V-J signatures that separate ophthalmopathy from hyperthyroidism, a discovery set of about a hundred patients was enrolled, consisting of 43 with ophthalmopathy and approximately 57 with stable hyperthyroidism. In total, 135 blood samples were TCR-sequenced: 40 to 45 ophthalmopathy, some 75 hyperthyroidism and 17 hyperthyroidism-to-ophthalmopathy patients. The investigation overall reported the following: No statistical method was used to set the sample size in advance, and the investigators knew which group each participant was assigned to. Most expanded thyroid clonotypes with a frequency above 0.001 also appeared in blood, which suggests that blood repertoires may reflect the immune response in the thyroid. In validation, the model predicted ophthalmopathy progression with more than 55% sensitivity and about 77% specificity; approximately 12 predicted patients were CT-confirmed with GO in a median of about 6.2 months. In cross-validation, the 13-signature model distinguished ophthalmopathy from stable hyperthyroidism with more than 85% sensitivity and roughly 81% specificity, while in the test set the corresponding values were roughly 80% and 75%.

This clonotype was detected many times. Its cognate antigen has yet to be identified. Base-call qualities are not available, and no considerably larger clone is one nucleotide away. Hyperthyroidism was defined as stable when no progression to ophthalmopathy occurred within 18 months of follow-up. Hyperthyroidism patients were newly diagnosed, were aged 18 to 65 years, and had a disease duration under 2 months. Anyone with other autoimmune diseases, uncontrolled infections, pregnancy or lactation was excluded from the study. Clinical symptoms, serum thyroxine, TRAb, thyroid ultrasound and orbital computed tomography were used for diagnosis. Ficoll-Paque density gradient centrifugation was used to isolate PBMCs from around 9.1 ml of fresh peripheral blood. Trizol reagent was used to extract the total RNA, and its quality was then checked on an Agilent 2100 Bioanalyzer. The CDR3 covers 13 residues, taking in both the cysteine and the phenylalanine. Of all the DNA, just the CDR3 is kept, 39 bases in frame from base 1. V sheds 0 bases and J sheds 5 bases, leaving 8 bases between their ends.

For repertoire sequencing, the TCR beta CDR3 regions were amplified from RNA transcripts. The first round was an RT-PCR using HTBI primers with the Qiagen OneStep RT-PCR kit, and this first round was followed by a second-round multiplex PCR, then size selection and purification. Libraries were sequenced paired-end with 100 bp reads on an Illumina HiSeq2000. Turning to the authors' computational methods: SOAPnuke was used for read processing, and reads with adapters, uncalled bases, a mean Phred below 15, or no exact constant-primer or identifier match were discarded. COPE v1.2.5 was used to merge the high-quality paired reads. Each unique nucleotide sequence was treated as a clonotype, and MiTCR v1.1 was used to align the clonotypes to the IMGT TRB V, D and J references. Analysis was restricted to V-J combinations with a frequency above 0.0001, which covered about 99% of repertoires. For each V-J combination, a TCR clonal expansion and chaos score was defined as the ratio of F50 clonal expansion to chaos observed in the TCRdist matrix. Welch's t-statistics and random forest were used to reduce the features to roughly 14 V-J combinations, which were then used as input to a naive Bayes classifier. The Morisita-Horn index was used to measure how similar the thyroid and blood repertoires were. The raw public reads went through TCRdb reprocessing: fastp at Q25, MiXCR clone calling, in-frame beta chains kept. Entries that share a CDR3 protein sequence are merged under the most common genes and DNA. Clone size and V and J calls follow TCRdb, not the original study. In this sample the table shows hundreds of thousands of distinct CDR3 sequences, 20% to 25% of which occur a single time. The ten largest make up approximately 7% of the sample.

Sequencing was done on a sample of peripheral blood. This TCR came from a woman younger than 30 with stable Graves' hyperthyroidism. Some clones in this sample may be carry-over from other donors' samples. Donor details come from another sample of the same person, matched by shared clones. The V and J genes are TRBV12-3 or TRBV12-4 and TRBJ2-7; the D gene lacks a confident call. The CDR3 has the sequence CASSLAVLNEQYF. The DNA sequence follows: TGTGCCAGCAGTTTAGCCGTCTTAAACGAGCAGTACTTC.